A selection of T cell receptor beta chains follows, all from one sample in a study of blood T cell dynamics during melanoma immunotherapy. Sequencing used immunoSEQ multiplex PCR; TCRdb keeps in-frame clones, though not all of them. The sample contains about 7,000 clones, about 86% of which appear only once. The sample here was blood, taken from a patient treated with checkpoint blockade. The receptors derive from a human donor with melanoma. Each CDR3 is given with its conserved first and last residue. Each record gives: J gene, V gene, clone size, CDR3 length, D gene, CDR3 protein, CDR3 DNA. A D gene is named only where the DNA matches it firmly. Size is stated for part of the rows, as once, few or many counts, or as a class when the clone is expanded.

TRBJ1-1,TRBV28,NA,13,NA,CASSSDPETEAFF,TGTGCCAGCAGTTCGGATCCGGAGACTGAAGCTTTCTTT
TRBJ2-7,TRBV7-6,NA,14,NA,CASSLAGGLDEQYF,TGTGCCAGCAGCTTAGCAGGGGGACTGGACGAGCAGTACTTC
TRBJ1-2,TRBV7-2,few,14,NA,CASSLAAGVGGYTF,TGTGCCAGCAGCTTAGCGGCAGGGGTGGGTGGCTACACCTTC
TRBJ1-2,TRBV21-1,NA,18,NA,CASSKALEHAPHHYGYTF,TGTGCCAGCAGCAAAGCGCTTGAGCATGCGCCACACCACTATGGCTACACCTTC
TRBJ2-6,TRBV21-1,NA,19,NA,CASSKSSGQGDSGANVLTF,TGTGCCAGCAGCAAATCCTCAGGGCAGGGGGACTCTGGGGCCAACGTCCTGACTTTC
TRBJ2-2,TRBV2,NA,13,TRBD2,CASNGLEHGELFF,TGTGCCAGCAACGGACTAGAGCACGGGGAGCTGTTTTTT
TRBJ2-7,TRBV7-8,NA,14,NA,CASTSEGTGYEQYF,TGTGCCAGCACTTCGGAGGGGACCGGCTACGAGCAGTACTTC
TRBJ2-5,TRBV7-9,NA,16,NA,CASSFPTSDSQETQYF,TGTGCCAGCAGCTTCCCCACGTCGGACAGCCAAGAGACCCAGTACTTC
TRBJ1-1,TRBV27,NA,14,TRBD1,CASSRGQQNTEAFF,TGTGCCAGCAGCCGGGGACAGCAGAACACTGAAGCTTTCTTT
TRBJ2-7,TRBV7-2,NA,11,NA,CASSSAYEQYF,TGTGCCAGCAGCTCGGCCTACGAGCAGTACTTC
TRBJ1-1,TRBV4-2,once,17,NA,CASSQEADTLMNTEAFF,TGTGCCAGCAGCCAAGAGGCAGATACCCTAATGAACACTGAAGCTTTCTTT
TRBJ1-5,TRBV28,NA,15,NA,CASSPRAGRNQPQHF,TGTGCCAGCAGTCCTAGAGCAGGCAGGAATCAGCCCCAGCATTTT
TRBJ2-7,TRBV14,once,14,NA,CASSPEQERGEQYF,TGTGCCAGCAGCCCTGAGCAGGAACGAGGGGAGCAGTACTTC
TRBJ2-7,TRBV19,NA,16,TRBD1,CASSPWTGVSSYEQYF,TGTGCCAGTAGTCCCTGGACAGGGGTGTCTTCCTACGAGCAGTACTTC
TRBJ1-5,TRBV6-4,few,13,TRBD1,CASSVDRDQPQHF,TGTGCCAGCAGCGTAGACAGGGATCAGCCCCAGCATTTT
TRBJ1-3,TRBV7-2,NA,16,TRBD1,CASRPGTGTSGNTIYF,TGTGCCAGCAGGCCCGGGACAGGGACGTCTGGAAACACCATATATTTT
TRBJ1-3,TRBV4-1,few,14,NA,CASSKGGPGNTIYF,TGCGCCAGCAGCAAGGGAGGGCCTGGAAACACCATATATTTT
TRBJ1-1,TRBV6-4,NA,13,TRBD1,CASSAGTVTEAFF,TGTGCCAGCAGCGCCGGGACAGTCACTGAAGCTTTCTTT
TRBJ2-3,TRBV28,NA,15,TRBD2,CASSSLLAGIYTQYF,TGTGCCAGCAGCTCCCTCCTAGCGGGCATATATACGCAGTATTTT
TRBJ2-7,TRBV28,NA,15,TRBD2,CASSPTTSGTYEQYF,TGTGCCAGCAGTCCAACGACTAGCGGGACGTACGAGCAGTACTTC
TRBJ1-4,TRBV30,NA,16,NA,CAWRPIRAVGDEKLFF,TGTGCCTGGAGGCCAATCCGGGCGGTTGGGGACGAAAAACTGTTTTTT
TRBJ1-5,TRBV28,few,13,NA,CASSPWGRQPQHF,TGTGCCAGCAGTCCTTGGGGGAGGCAGCCCCAGCATTTT
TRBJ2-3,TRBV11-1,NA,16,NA,CASSSEARLGTDTQYF,TGTGCCAGCAGCTCCGAAGCGAGACTGGGCACAGATACGCAGTATTTT
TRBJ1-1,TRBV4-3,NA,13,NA,CASSQEGGTEAFF,TGCGCCAGCAGCCAAGAGGGGGGAACTGAAGCTTTCTTT
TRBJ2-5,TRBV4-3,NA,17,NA,CASSQETPGTGKETQYF,TGCGCCAGCAGCCAAGAAACCCCCGGGACCGGCAAAGAGACCCAGTACTTC
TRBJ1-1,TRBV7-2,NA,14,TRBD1,CASKADRLNTEAFF,TGTGCCAGCAAGGCGGACAGGCTGAACACTGAAGCTTTCTTT
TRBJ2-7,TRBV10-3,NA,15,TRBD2,CAISTGTSGPYEQYF,TGTGCCATCAGCACCGGGACTAGCGGTCCCTACGAGCAGTACTTC
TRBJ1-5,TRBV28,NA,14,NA,CASKSPRRGQPQHF,TGTGCCAGTAAATCACCCAGGCGGGGTCAGCCCCAGCATTTT